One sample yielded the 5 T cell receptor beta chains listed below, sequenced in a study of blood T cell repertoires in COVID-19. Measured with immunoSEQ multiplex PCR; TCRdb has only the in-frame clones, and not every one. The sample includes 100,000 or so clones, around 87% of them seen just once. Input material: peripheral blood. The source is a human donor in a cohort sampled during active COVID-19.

CDR3 DNA sequence: TGCAGCGTTTCGGGAGGTTCCTACGAGCAGTACTTC. Translation gives CSVSGGSYEQYF. J is TRBJ2-7 and V is TRBV29-1; 7 positions agree with TRBD2. The germline gives CDR1 SQVTM, CDR2 ANQGSEA. This CDR3 is 12 amino acids long. J was trimmed by 1 base and V by 5 bases; bases with no gene match: 2.

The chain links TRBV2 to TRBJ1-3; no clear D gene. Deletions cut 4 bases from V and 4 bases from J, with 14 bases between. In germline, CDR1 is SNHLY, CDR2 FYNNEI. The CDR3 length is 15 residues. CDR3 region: CASSVLQSMGNTIYF. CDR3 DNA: TGTGCCAGCAGTGTCCTCCAGTCGATGGGAAACACCATATATTTT. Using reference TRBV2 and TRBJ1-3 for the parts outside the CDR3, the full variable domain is EPEVTQTPSHQVTQMGQEVILRCVPISNHLYFYWYRQILGQKVEFLVSFYNNEISEKSEIFDDQFSVERPDGSNFTLKIRSTKLEDSAMYFCASSVLQSMGNTIYFGEGSWLTVV.

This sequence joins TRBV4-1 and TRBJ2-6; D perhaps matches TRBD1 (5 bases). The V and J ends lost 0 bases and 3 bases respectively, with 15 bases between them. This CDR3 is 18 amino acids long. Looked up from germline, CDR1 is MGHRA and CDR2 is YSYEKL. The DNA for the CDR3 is TGCGCCAGCAGCCAAGATTGGCTTGGGGCTAGTGGGGCCAACGTCCTGACTTTC. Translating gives CASSQDWLGASGANVLTF.

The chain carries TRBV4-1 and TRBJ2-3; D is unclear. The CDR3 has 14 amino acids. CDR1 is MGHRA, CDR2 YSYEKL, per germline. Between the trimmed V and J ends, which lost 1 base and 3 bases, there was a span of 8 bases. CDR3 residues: CASSQVSPTDTQYF. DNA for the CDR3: TGCGCCAGCAGCCAAGTATCCCCTACAGATACGCAGTATTTT.

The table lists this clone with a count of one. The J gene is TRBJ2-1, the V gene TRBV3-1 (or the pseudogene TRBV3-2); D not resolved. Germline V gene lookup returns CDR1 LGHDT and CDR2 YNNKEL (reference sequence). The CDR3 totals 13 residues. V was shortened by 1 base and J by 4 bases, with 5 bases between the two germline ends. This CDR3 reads CASSQVSYNEQFF. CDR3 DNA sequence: TGTGCCAGCAGCCAAGTCAGTTACAATGAGCAGTTCTTC.